This T cell receptor beta chain was recorded in a study of control samples from healthy donors and cancer patients. Germline-derived CDR1 and CDR2 are SGHRS and YFSETQ. V dropped 4 bases and J dropped 3 bases, with 22 bases sitting between them. The CDR3 extends over 17 amino acids. Repertoires were generated with immunoSEQ multiplex PCR, while TCRdb's copy carries only in-frame clones and drops some. Of around 140,000 clones listed, roughly 92% were seen once; the top ten hold less than 7%. The sequencing input was blood. This receptor was identified in a man younger than 35 in good health. V gene TRBV5-1 combines with J gene TRBJ1-2, with D unclear. CDR3 amino acids: CASSTERVLHPDYGYTF. The CDR3 nucleotides read TGCGCCAGCAGCACGGAGAGGGTTCTCCACCCTGACTATGGCTACACCTTC.